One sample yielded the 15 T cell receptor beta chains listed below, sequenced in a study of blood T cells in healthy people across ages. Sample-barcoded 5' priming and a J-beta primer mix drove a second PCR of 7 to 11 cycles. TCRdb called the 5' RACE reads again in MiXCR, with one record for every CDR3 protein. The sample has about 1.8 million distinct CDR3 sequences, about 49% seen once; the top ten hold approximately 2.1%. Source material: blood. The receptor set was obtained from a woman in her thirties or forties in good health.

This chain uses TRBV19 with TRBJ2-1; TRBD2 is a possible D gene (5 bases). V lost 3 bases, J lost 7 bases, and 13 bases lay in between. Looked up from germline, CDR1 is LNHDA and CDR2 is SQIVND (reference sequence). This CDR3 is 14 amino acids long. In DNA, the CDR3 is TGTGCCAGTAGTATCGGGCTAGCTCTAAATGAGCAGTTCTTC. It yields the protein CASSIGLALNEQFF. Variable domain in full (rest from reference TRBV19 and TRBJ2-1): DGGITQSPKYLFRKEGQNVTLSCEQNLNHDAMYWYRQDPGQGLRLIYYSQIVNDFQKGDIAEGYSVSREKKESFPLTVTSAQKNPTAFYLCASSIGLALNEQFFGPGTRLTVL.

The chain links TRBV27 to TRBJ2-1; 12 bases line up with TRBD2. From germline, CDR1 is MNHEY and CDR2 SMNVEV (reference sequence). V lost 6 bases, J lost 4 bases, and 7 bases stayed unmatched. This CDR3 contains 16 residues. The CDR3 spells CASRLAGGPAYNEQFF. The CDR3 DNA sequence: TGTGCCAGCAGACTAGCGGGGGGCCCTGCATACAATGAGCAGTTCTTC.

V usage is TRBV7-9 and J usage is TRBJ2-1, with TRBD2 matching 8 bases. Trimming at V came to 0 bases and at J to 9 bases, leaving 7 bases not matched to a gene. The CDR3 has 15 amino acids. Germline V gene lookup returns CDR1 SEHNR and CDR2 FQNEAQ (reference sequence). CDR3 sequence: CASSLARGASIEQFF. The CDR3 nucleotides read TGTGCCAGCAGCTTAGCGCGGGGGGCATCAATTGAGCAGTTCTTC. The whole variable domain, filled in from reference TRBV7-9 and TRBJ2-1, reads DTGVSQNPRHKITKRGQNVTFRCDPISEHNRLYWYRQTLGQGPEFLTYFQNEAQLEKSRLLSDRFSAERPKGSFSTLEIQRTEQGDSAMYLCASSLARGASIEQFFGPGTRLTVL.

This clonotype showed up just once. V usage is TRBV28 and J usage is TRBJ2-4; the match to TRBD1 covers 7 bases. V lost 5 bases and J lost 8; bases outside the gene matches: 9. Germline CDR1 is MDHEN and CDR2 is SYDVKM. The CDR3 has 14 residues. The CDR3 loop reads CASSTRQGGDIQYF. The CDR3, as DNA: TGTGCCAGCAGTACCCGACAGGGTGGGGACATTCAGTACTTC.

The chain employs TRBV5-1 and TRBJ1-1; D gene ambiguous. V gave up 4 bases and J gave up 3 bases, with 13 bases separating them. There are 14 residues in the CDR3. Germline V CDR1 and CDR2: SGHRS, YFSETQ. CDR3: CASSAQPGDTEAFF. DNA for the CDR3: TGCGCCAGCAGCGCCCAACCCGGAGACACTGAAGCTTTCTTT.

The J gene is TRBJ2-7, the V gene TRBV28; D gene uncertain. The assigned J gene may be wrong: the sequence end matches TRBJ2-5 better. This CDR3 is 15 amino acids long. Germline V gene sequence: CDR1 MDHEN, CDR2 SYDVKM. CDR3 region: CATKSQILASATQYF. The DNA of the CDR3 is TGTGCCACGAAGTCCCAAATATTGGCATCAGCGACCCAGTACTTC.

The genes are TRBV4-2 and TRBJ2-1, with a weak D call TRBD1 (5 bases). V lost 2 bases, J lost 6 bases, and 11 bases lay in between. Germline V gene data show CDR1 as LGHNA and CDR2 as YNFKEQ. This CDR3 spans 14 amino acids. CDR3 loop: CASSQTRDVNEQFF. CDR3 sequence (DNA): TGTGCCAGCAGCCAAACCAGGGATGTCAATGAGCAGTTCTTC.

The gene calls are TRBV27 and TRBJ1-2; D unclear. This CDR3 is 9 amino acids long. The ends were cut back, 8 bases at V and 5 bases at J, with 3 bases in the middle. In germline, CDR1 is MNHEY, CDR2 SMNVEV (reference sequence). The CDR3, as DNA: TGTGCCAGCTTATATGGCTACACCTTC. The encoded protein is CASLYGYTF.

The CDR3 bases are TGTGCCATCAGAACAGGGGGCGCCGACTATGGCTACACCTTC. Encoded protein: CAIRTGGADYGYTF. The chain recombines TRBV10-3 with TRBJ1-2; 9 bases align to TRBD1. The germline V gene encodes CDR1 ENHRY and CDR2 SYGVKD. The CDR3 is made up of 14 amino acids. V was clipped by 6 bases and J by 3 bases; unmatched bases: 5.

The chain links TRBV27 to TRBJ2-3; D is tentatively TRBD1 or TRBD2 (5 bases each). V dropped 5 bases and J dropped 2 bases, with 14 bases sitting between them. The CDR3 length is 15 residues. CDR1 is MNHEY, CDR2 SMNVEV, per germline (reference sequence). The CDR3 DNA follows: TGTGCCAGCAGTCTCTCGGGACGCCCCACAGATACGCAGTATTTT. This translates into CASSLSGRPTDTQYF.

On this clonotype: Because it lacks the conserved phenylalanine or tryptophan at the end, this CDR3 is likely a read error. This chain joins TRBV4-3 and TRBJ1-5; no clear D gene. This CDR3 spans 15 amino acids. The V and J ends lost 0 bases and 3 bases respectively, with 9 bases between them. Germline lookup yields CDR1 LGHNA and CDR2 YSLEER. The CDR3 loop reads CASSQDRHINQPQHV. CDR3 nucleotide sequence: TGCGCCAGCAGCCAAGATCGGCATATCAATCAGCCCCAGCATGTT.

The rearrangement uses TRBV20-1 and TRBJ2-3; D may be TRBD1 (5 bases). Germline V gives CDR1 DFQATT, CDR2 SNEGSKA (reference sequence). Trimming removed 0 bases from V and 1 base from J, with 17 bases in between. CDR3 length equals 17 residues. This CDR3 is CSARDRTRWIGTDTQYF. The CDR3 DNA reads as TGCAGTGCTAGAGACAGGACACGTTGGATCGGCACAGATACGCAGTATTTT.

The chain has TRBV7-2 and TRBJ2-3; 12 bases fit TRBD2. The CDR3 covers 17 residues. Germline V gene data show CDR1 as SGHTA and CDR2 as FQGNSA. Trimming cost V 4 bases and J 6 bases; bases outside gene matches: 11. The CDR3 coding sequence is TGTGCCAGCAGCTCTGCTTCTAGCGGGGGGGCCAGGGATACGCAGTATTTT. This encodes CASSSASSGGARDTQYF.

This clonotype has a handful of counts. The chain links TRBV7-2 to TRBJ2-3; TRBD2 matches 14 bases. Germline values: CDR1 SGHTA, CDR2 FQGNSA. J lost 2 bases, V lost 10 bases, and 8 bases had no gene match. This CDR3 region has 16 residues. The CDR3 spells CATKGLAGGPTDTQYF. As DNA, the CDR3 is TGTGCCACCAAAGGACTAGCGGGGGGCCCCACAGATACGCAGTATTTT.

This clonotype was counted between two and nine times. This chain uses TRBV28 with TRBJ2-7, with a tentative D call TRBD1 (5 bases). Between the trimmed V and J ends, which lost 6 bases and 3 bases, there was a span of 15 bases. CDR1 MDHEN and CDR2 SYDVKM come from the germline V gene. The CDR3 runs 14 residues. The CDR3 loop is CASRPATALYEQYF. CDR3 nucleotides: TGTGCCAGCAGGCCCGCGACAGCTCTCTACGAGCAGTACTTC.